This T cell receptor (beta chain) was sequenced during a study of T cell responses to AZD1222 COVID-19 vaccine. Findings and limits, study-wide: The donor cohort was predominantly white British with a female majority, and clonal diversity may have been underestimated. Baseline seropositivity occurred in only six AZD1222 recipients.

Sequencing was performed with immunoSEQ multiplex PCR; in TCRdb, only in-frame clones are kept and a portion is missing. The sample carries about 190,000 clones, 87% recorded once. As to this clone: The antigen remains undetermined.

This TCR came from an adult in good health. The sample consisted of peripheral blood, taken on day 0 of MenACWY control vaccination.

The CDR3 DNA is TGTGCCAGCAGCTTGGGCCCGGCGCTCTACAATGAGCAGTTCTTC. Protein sequence: CASSLGPALYNEQFF. The chain combines TRBV7-6 with TRBJ2-1; D uncertain. Trimming pared 3 bases from V and 3 bases from J, leaving 12 bases between. CDR1 is SGHVS, CDR2 FNYEAQ, per germline. The CDR3 consists of 15 residues.